The following is a T cell receptor beta chain sequence with its context. This sample was taken from a study of cytomegalovirus exposure and HLA in healthy donors. Per the germline V gene, CDR1 is SGHTA and CDR2 is FQGNSA. The V gene lost 3 bases and the J gene lost 5 bases, with 11 bases spanning the gap. The CDR3 covers 14 residues. The PCR employed 60 Vbeta primers together with 13 Jbeta primers. Generated by immunoSEQ multiplex PCR, the TCRdb table keeps only in-frame clones and is missing some. Among around 130,000 clones listed, about 85% were seen once. The chain recombines TRBV7-2 with TRBJ1-5; D is undetermined. This clonotype was obtained from a boy aged 5-17 years in good health and CMV-seronegative. The material sequenced was PBMCs. The CDR3 DNA is TGTGCCAGCAGCTTTTCTTGGGGAGATCAGCCCCAGCATTTT. It codes for CASSFSWGDQPQHF. Looking up the rest from reference TRBV7-2 and TRBJ1-5 gives the full variable domain: GAGVSQSPSNKVTEKGKDVELRCDPISGHTALYWYRQSLGQGLEFLIYFQGNSAPDKSGLPSDRFSAERTGGSVSTLTIQRTQQEDSAVYLCASSFSWGDQPQHFGDGTRLSIL.